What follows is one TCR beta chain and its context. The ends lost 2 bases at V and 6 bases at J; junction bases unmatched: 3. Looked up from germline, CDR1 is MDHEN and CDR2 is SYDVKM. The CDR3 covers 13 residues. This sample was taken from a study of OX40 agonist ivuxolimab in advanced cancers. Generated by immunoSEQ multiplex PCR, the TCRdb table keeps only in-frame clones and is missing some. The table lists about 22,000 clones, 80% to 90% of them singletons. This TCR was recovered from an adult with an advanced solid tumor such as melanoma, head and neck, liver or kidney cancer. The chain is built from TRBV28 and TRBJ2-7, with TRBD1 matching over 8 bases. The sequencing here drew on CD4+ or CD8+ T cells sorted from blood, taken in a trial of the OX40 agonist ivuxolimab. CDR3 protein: CASSLRTGTEQYF. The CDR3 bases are TGTGCCAGCAGTTTACGGACAGGGACCGAGCAGTACTTC.